This T cell receptor (beta chain) was recorded in a study of tumor and adjacent non-tumor tissue in lung cancer. Study information: Aged roughly 30 to 76 years, patients included under 13 men and 5 women with stage I to III disease.

By proportion, this clonotype is medium-sized. Its antigen is not known. TCRbeta libraries were built with three rounds of nested PCR, modified from ARM-PCR. Via MiXCR, TCRdb re-called the multiplex PCR reads, giving one row per CDR3 protein. The sample lists about 90,000 distinct CDR3 sequences; roughly three quarters were seen once. Germline V gene sequence: CDR1 SGHAT, CDR2 FQNNGV. The CDR3 loop spans 14 amino acids. With 4 bases clipped from V and 5 bases from J, the junction kept 8 bases outside the gene matches. Study-level results: Tumor tissue had significantly higher TCR diversity than normal lung. Normal lung showed higher cumulative top 100 clone frequency than tumor.

The template was RNA from unsorted bulk tissue. The normal lung tissue was taken more than 3 cm from the tumor edge. V and J are TRBV11-2 and TRBJ2-7; 7 bases are a match to TRBD1. The clonotype comes from a woman in her forties or fifties with non-small cell lung cancer. The sequenced sample consisted of distant non-tumor lung tissue. For the CDR3, the DNA is TGTGCCAGCAGCTCTCGACAGGGAACCCACGAGCAGTACTTC. It specifies CASSSRQGTHEQYF.